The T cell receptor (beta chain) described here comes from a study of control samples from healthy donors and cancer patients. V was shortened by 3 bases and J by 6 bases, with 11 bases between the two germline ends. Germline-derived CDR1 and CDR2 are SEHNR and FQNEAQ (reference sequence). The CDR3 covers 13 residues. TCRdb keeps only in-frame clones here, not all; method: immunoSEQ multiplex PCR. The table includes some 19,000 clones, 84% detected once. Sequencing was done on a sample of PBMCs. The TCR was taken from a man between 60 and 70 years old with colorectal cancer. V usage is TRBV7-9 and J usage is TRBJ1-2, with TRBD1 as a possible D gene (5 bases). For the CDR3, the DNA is TGTGCCAGCAGCTTGGACGGGGCCCATGGCTACACCTTC. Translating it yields CASSLDGAHGYTF.